This T cell receptor beta chain is drawn from a study of shared clonotypes between healthy human individuals. V dropped 2 bases and J dropped 3 bases, with 7 bases sitting between them. CDR1 is MDHEN and CDR2 is SYDVKM in the germline V gene. The CDR3 contains 14 residues. Positive CCR7 selection of CD45RO-negative cells yielded the naive CD8 cells, and terminally differentiated effector memory CD45RA+ cells were excluded. This clone was seen only a few times. Its antigen is still unknown. Source study methods: Junction-only sequences without quality scores came from ImmunoSEQ, so filtering differed. Clones were read by immunoSEQ multiplex PCR, and TCRdb kept only the in-frame ones, dropping some. V, J and clone size derive from that table, while D and trimming were established from the DNA sequence. The data hold about 2.1 million clones, with roughly 91% observed a single time. Study outcomes and limitations: Around 4.9% of naive CD4 clonotypes were shared across a few donors. Among non-shared clonotypes, generation probabilities were lower than among those shared by all four donors. Sampling involved blood alone; tissue repertoires likely differ.

The sequence derives from a man between 18 and 35 years old in good health. Some clones in this sample may be carry-over from other donors' samples. The rearrangement joins TRBV28 to TRBJ1-4; no firm D call. Source material: naive CD8+ T cells from PBMCs. The chain's CDR3 is CASSLGWPNEKLFF. The CDR3, as DNA: TGTGCCAGCAGTTTAGGATGGCCTAATGAAAAACTGTTTTTT. Full variable domain (remainder filled in from reference TRBV28 and TRBJ1-4): DVKVTQSSRYLVKRTGEKVFLECVQDMDHENMFWYRQDPGLGLRLIYFSYDVKMKEKGDIPEGYSVSREKKERFSLILESASTNQTSMYLCASSLGWPNEKLFFGSGTQLSVL.